The 18 T cell receptor beta chains given below trace back to one sample, sequenced in a study of cytomegalovirus exposure and HLA in healthy donors. Vbeta (60) and Jbeta (13) primers were used in the PCR. Sequencing used immunoSEQ multiplex PCR; TCRdb keeps in-frame clones, though not all of them. The sample shows around 200,000 clones, over 70% of them seen only once. Sample: PBMCs. The receptor set was obtained from a female donor in good health and CMV-seronegative.

This chain links TRBV6-1 with TRBJ1-2, with 8 bases aligning to TRBD1. After removal of 3 bases from V and 4 bases from J, the junction contained 13 bases not matched to a gene. Looked up from germline, CDR1 is MNHNS and CDR2 is SASEGT. This CDR3 spans 17 amino acids. The CDR3 protein is CASSDASRAGGSYGYTF. CDR3 DNA sequence: TGTGCCAGCAGTGACGCTTCCCGGGCAGGGGGCAGCTATGGCTACACCTTC.

The chain combines TRBV9 with TRBJ2-3; 8 bases agree with TRBD2. The CDR3 is 14 residues long. Germline V gene sequence: CDR1 SGDLS, CDR2 YYNGEE. J lost 7 bases, V lost 4 bases, and 8 bases had no gene match. The CDR3 protein is CASSTSGSGNTQYF. CDR3 bases: TGTGCCAGCAGCACCAGCGGGAGTGGGAATACGCAGTATTTT. Full variable domain (missing parts from reference TRBV9 and TRBJ2-3): DSGVTQTPKHLITATGQRVTLRCSPRSGDLSVYWYQQSLDQGLQFLIQYYNGEERAKGNILERFSAQQFPDLHSELNLSSLELGDSALYFCASSTSGSGNTQYFGPGTRLTVL.

The chain is built from TRBV6-5 and TRBJ2-1, with TRBD2 as a possible D gene (5 bases). V was trimmed by 6 bases and J by 6 bases, leaving 12 bases between them. This CDR3 has 13 amino acids. CDR1 is MNHEY, CDR2 SVGAGI, per germline. The CDR3 protein is CASSQFRGNEQFF. Written as DNA, the CDR3 is TGTGCCAGCAGCCAATTCCGGGGCAATGAGCAGTTCTTC.

V and J are TRBV19 and TRBJ1-5; maybe TRBD1 (6 bases). Trimming removed 3 bases from V and 0 bases from J, with 15 bases in between. The germline V gene has CDR1 LNHDA and CDR2 SQIVND (reference sequence). The CDR3 is 17 amino acids. In nucleotides, the CDR3 is TGTGCCAGTAGTATGCGGCAGGGGCTTTTTAGCAATCAGCCCCAGCATTTT. Its protein is CASSMRQGLFSNQPQHF.

J is TRBJ1-1 and V is TRBV7-8; TRBD1 agrees at 7 bases. The V segment lost 5 bases and the J segment 8 bases; nucleotides outside the gene matches: 5. The CDR3 totals 12 residues. Germline V gives CDR1 SGHVS, CDR2 FQNEAQ. DNA for the CDR3: TGTGCCAGCAGCCACCAGACAGGGGAAGCTTTCTTT. It yields the protein CASSHQTGEAFF.

This clone was recorded only once. The chain joins TRBV14 to TRBJ2-7; weak D call: TRBD1 (5 bases). CDR1 is SGHDN, CDR2 FVKESK, per germline. The length of the CDR3 is 15 residues. Trimming left V 1 base short and J 2 bases short, with 12 bases between. The CDR3, as DNA: TGTGCCAGCAGCCAAGGGACATCGTCCCCCTACGAGCAGTACTTC. Encoded protein: CASSQGTSSPYEQYF.

The chain employs TRBV5-5 and TRBJ1-5; maybe TRBD1 (5 bases). The V end lost 5 bases, the J end lost 3 bases, and 24 bases lay between the germline ends. CDR3 length equals 18 residues. The germline gives CDR1 SGHKS, CDR2 YYEKEE (reference sequence). CDR3 loop: CASSPTQGAGPNNQPQHF. The CDR3 DNA reads as TGTGCCAGCAGTCCCACCCAAGGGGCAGGGCCGAACAATCAGCCCCAGCATTTT.

The chain is built from TRBV4-1 and TRBJ2-2; D is possibly TRBD1 (5 bases). There are 16 residues in the CDR3. Trimming pared 1 base from V and 2 bases from J, leaving 11 bases between. Germline values: CDR1 MGHRA, CDR2 YSYEKL. In DNA, the CDR3 is TGCGCCAGCAGCCAAGTACGACAGACCAACACCGGGGAGCTGTTTTTT. Amino acids: CASSQVRQTNTGELFF.

The V and J genes are TRBV6-5 and TRBJ2-2; 9 nucleotides agree with TRBD2. This CDR3 is 15 amino acids long. Germline V gene sequence: CDR1 MNHEY, CDR2 SVGAGI. V was pared by 2 bases and J by 8 bases, with 6 bases of the junction left unmatched. In nucleotides, the CDR3 is TGTGCCAGCAGTTACGCGACTAGCGGAACGGGGGAGCTGTTTTTT. Translating gives CASSYATSGTGELFF.

The CDR3 here is CAWIPTGTRNTGELFF. The CDR3 DNA reads as TGTGCCTGGATTCCAACCGGGACTCGAAACACCGGGGAGCTGTTTTTT. The chain uses TRBV30 and TRBJ2-2; weak D call: TRBD2 (6 bases). Germline lookup yields CDR1 GTSNPN and CDR2 SVGIG (reference sequence). The germline V and J ends were trimmed by 4 bases and 2 bases, with 17 bases remaining between them. The CDR3 has 16 residues. Together with reference TRBV30 and TRBJ2-2, the CDR3 gives the full variable domain: SQTIHQWPATLVQPVGSPLSLECTVEGTSNPNLYWYRQAAGRGLQLLFYSVGIGQISSEVPQNLSASRPQDRQFILSSKKLLLSDSGFYLCAWIPTGTRNTGELFFGEGSRLTVL.

V gene TRBV7-8 combines with J gene TRBJ2-1; D ambiguous. Germline CDR1 SGHVS, CDR2 FQNEAQ. The length of the CDR3 is 14 residues. The germline V and J ends were trimmed by 2 bases and 5 bases, with 10 bases remaining between them. The CDR3 protein is CASSLPGWDNEQFF. The CDR3 nucleotides are TGTGCCAGCAGCTTACCCGGGTGGGACAATGAGCAGTTCTTC.

V is TRBV5-1 and J is TRBJ2-3; 8 bases map to TRBD1. CDR3 length: 18 residues. Germline V gene lookup returns CDR1 SGHRS and CDR2 YFSETQ. V was pared by 2 bases and J by 1 base, with 12 bases of the junction left unmatched. The CDR3 protein is CASSLQLTGAEGTDTQYF. CDR3 DNA sequence: TGCGCCAGCAGCTTACAGCTGACAGGGGCGGAGGGCACAGATACGCAGTATTTT.

The chain recombines TRBV2 with TRBJ2-7; 7 nucleotides match TRBD1. This CDR3 comprises 14 residues. Trimming at V came to 3 bases and at J to 2 bases, leaving 4 bases not matched to a gene. Germline-derived CDR1 and CDR2 are SNHLY and FYNNEI. For the CDR3, the DNA is TGTGCCAGCAGTGAGCAGGGGGTGGCCTACGAGCAGTACTTC. Translation gives CASSEQGVAYEQYF.

The rearrangement uses TRBV10-1 and TRBJ2-1, with 7 bases that match TRBD1. V lost 3 bases to trimming and J lost 7 bases; unmatched junction nucleotides: 6. The CDR3 has 14 amino acids. The germline V gene encodes CDR1 WNHNN and CDR2 SYGVQD (reference sequence). The CDR3 spells CASSDTQGWNEQFF. The CDR3 DNA sequence: TGCGCCAGCAGTGATACACAGGGGTGGAATGAGCAGTTCTTC.

This chain joins TRBV14 and TRBJ1-2; D perhaps matches TRBD1 (6 bases). CDR1 and CDR2 (germline): SGHDN, FVKESK. This CDR3 comprises 12 residues. Trimming left V 4 bases short and J 7 bases short, with 10 bases between. CDR3: CASSPGVIGYTF. CDR3 coding DNA: TGTGCCAGCAGCCCAGGGGTAATTGGCTACACCTTC.

The chain links TRBV18 to TRBJ2-7; 8 nucleotides agree with TRBD1. This CDR3 spans 15 amino acids. V lost 2 bases to trimming and J lost 3 bases; unmatched junction nucleotides: 6. Germline V CDR1 and CDR2: KGHSH, LQKENI. CDR3 loop: CASSPRTGPGYEQYF. CDR3 DNA sequence: TGTGCCAGCTCACCAAGGACAGGGCCGGGCTACGAGCAGTACTTC.

This rearrangement joins TRBV2 to TRBJ1-1; 7 bases are shared with TRBD1. This CDR3 spans 13 amino acids. Germline V gene data show CDR1 as SNHLY and CDR2 as FYNNEI. The trim removed 4 bases at V and 8 bases at J, leaving 7 bases unmatched. Here the CDR3 DNA reads TGTGCCAGCAGTGGGGGACAGCAGAAAGAAGCTTTCTTT. Protein product: CASSGGQQKEAFF.

This clone was recorded a few times. The chain employs TRBV11-2 and TRBJ2-7, with 7 bases matching TRBD1. CDR3 size: 13 residues. Germline lookup yields CDR1 SGHAT and CDR2 FQNNGV. With V trimmed by 4 bases and J by 3 bases, 3 bases remained unmatched. Here the CDR3 DNA reads TGTGCCAGCAGCTGGGGACAGTTCTACGAGCAGTACTTC. Protein product: CASSWGQFYEQYF.